The 29 T cell receptor beta chains below all came from one sample that was sequenced in a study of T-cell memory formation after mild COVID-19. TCRdb ran MiXCR on the 5' RACE reads and lists one entry per CDR3 protein. The data contain some 330,000 distinct CDR3 sequences, more than 20% of them singletons. Input material: PBMCs or a T cell subset sorted from them (not recorded which). The receptors originated from an adult woman who had mild COVID-19 (a few samples of this study predate the infection). Cell type and time point are not known.

This clonotype was found once. The chain is built from TRBV3-1 and TRBJ1-1; D gene unclear. The CDR3 runs to 13 residues. Germline CDR1 LGHDT, CDR2 YNNKEL (reference sequence). The germline V and J ends were trimmed by 2 bases and 4 bases, with 8 bases remaining between them. The CDR3 here is CASSQNFGTEAFF. The CDR3 region has the DNA TGTGCCAGCAGCCAAAATTTTGGCACTGAAGCTTTCTTT.

This clonotype appeared many times. The J gene is TRBJ2-1, the V gene TRBV4-2; 15 bases align to TRBD2. Per germline, CDR1 LGHNA and CDR2 YNFKEQ. Trimming took 4 bases from V and 9 from J; bases not matched to a gene: 4. The CDR3 length is 15 residues. The CDR3 DNA follows: TGTGCCAGCAGCCCGGGACTAGCGGGAGGAGGTGAGCAGTTCTTC. Translating it yields CASSPGLAGGGEQFF.

The chain has TRBV7-8 and TRBJ2-1; D might be TRBD1 or TRBD2, each matching 5 bases. CDR1 is SGHVS and CDR2 is FQNEAQ in the germline V gene. V shed 3 bases and J shed 5 bases, with 23 bases lying between them. CDR3 length: 18 amino acids. In DNA, the CDR3 is TGTGCCAGCAGCTTCCCACGCGACAGCCCAATCGGGGACAATGAGCAGTTCTTC. The encoded protein is CASSFPRDSPIGDNEQFF.

The chain carries TRBV27 and TRBJ1-2; the D gene is possibly TRBD1 (6 bases). Germline V gives CDR1 MNHEY, CDR2 SMNVEV (reference sequence). Trimming left V 2 bases short and J 8 bases short, with 15 bases between. The CDR3 runs 14 residues. The CDR3 nucleotides read TGTGCCAGCAGTTTAGTGCCCGGGGGCGACGGCTACACCTTC. Translated, it gives CASSLVPGGDGYTF.

This chain links TRBV5-1 with TRBJ1-4; D is unclear. V gave up 4 bases and J gave up 6 bases, with 13 bases separating them. In germline, CDR1 is SGHRS, CDR2 YFSETQ. The CDR3 spans 14 residues. The CDR3 region is CASSDGSDDEKLFF. CDR3 nucleotide sequence: TGCGCCAGCAGCGACGGGTCTGATGATGAAAAACTGTTTTTT.

This clonotype has more than one count but fewer than ten. This chain uses TRBV4-3 with TRBJ1-2; a weak D match, TRBD1 (5 bases). CDR3 length: 15 residues. Trimming shortened V by 4 bases and J by 2 bases, and 14 bases separated the two germline ends. CDR1 is LGHNA and CDR2 is YSLEER in the germline V gene. In DNA form, the CDR3 reads TGCGCCAGCAGCCTTCGACAGTCCATAAACTATGGCTACACCTTC. As protein: CASSLRQSINYGYTF.

The J gene is TRBJ2-3, the V gene TRBV12-3 or TRBV12-4; D may be TRBD1 (5 bases). Trimming pared 3 bases from V and 5 bases from J, leaving 18 bases between. This CDR3 region has 16 residues. CDR3 in amino acids: CASSLGRISRGDTQYF. CDR3 nucleotide sequence: TGTGCCAGCAGTTTGGGAAGGATCTCAAGGGGAGATACGCAGTATTTT.

This clonotype was counted ten times or more. This rearrangement joins TRBV15 to TRBJ2-7; 10 nucleotides agree with TRBD2. After removal of 4 bases from V and 3 bases from J, the junction contained 9 bases not matched to a gene. Germline CDR1 reads LNHNV; CDR2 reads YYDKDF (reference sequence). This CDR3 contains 16 residues. CDR3 bases: TGTGCCACCAGCACCACCCATGGGACTAGCGTCTACGAGCAGTACTTC. Translated: CATSTTHGTSVYEQYF.

The chain employs TRBV7-2 and TRBJ2-5; maybe TRBD2 (5 bases). The ends were cut back, 1 base at V and 2 bases at J, with 11 bases in the middle. Germline CDR1 SGHTA, CDR2 FQGNSA. The CDR3 runs 15 residues. CDR3 region: CASSLEGAVQETQYF. CDR3 sequence (DNA): TGTGCCAGCAGCTTAGAAGGAGCGGTGCAAGAGACCCAGTACTTC.

This clonotype was seen a few times. CDR3 sequence (DNA): TGCAGCGTTGAAGTGGGACAGGAGGGGCACAATGAGCAGTTCTTC. It codes for CSVEVGQEGHNEQFF. The chain uses TRBV29-1 and TRBJ2-1, with TRBD1 matching 8 bases. Trimming removed 1 base from V and 5 bases from J; junction bases left unmatched: 7. The CDR3 runs to 15 residues. Germline V gene sequence: CDR1 SQVTM, CDR2 ANQGSEA.

V usage is TRBV20-1 and J usage is TRBJ1-5, with D hard to call. Per the germline V gene, CDR1 is DFQATT and CDR2 is SNEGSKA (reference sequence). The ends were cut back, 0 bases at V and 7 bases at J, with 13 bases in the middle. This CDR3 contains 14 residues. This chain's CDR3 is CSARDRVGTQPQHF. CDR3 nucleotide sequence: TGCAGTGCTAGAGATCGGGTAGGCACGCAGCCCCAGCATTTT.

This clonotype has more than one count but fewer than ten. V and J are TRBV27 and TRBJ2-7; 9 positions agree with TRBD1. With 4 bases clipped from V and 0 bases from J, the junction kept 4 bases outside the gene matches. The CDR3 is made up of 15 amino acids. Germline V gene sequence: CDR1 MNHEY, CDR2 SMNVEV (reference sequence). The CDR3 region has the DNA TGTGCCAGCAGTTCGCCGGGACAGGGCTCCTACGAGCAGTACTTC. This sequence encodes CASSSPGQGSYEQYF.

The rearrangement joins TRBV14 to TRBJ2-5; the D is unclear. Germline loops: CDR1 SGHDN, CDR2 FVKESK. Trimming cost V 0 bases and J 9 bases, with 14 bases left between them. The CDR3 covers 14 residues. The CDR3 region has the DNA TGTGCCAGCAGCCAAGATCTGGCGGAACGGGCCCAGTACTTC. Amino acid sequence: CASSQDLAERAQYF.

This clonotype appeared a few times. The J gene is TRBJ1-2, the V gene TRBV20-1; weak D call: TRBD1 (6 bases). With 6 bases removed from V and 4 bases from J, the gap between germline ends came to 15 bases. The germline gives CDR1 DFQATT, CDR2 SNEGSKA (reference sequence). The CDR3 runs 13 residues. CDR3 region: CSATGSGGYGYTF. CDR3 coding DNA: TGCAGTGCCACAGGGAGCGGCGGCTATGGCTACACCTTC.

This chain connects TRBV7-8 to TRBJ2-7; unclear D gene. V was pared by 5 bases and J by 2 bases, with 13 bases between. The CDR3 sequence is 14 residues long. In germline, CDR1 is SGHVS, CDR2 FQNEAQ. CDR3 DNA sequence: TGTGCCAGCAGCCCCGTGATCACCACCTACGAGCAGTACTTC. Amino acids: CASSPVITTYEQYF.

The genes are TRBV5-6 and TRBJ2-3, with 12 bases lining up with TRBD2. V shed 4 bases and J 3 bases; nucleotides not matched to a gene: 12. Germline CDR1 SGHDT, CDR2 YYEEEE. CDR3 size: 18 residues. CDR3 DNA sequence: TGTGCCAGCAGCCCGCCGGTCACTAGCGGGAGGAGGACAGATACGCAGTATTTT. Protein sequence: CASSPPVTSGRRTDTQYF.

This clonotype has only a few counts. The J gene is TRBJ2-7, the V gene TRBV4-3, with 11 bases identical to TRBD1. The CDR3 is 16 residues long. Germline trimming cut 1 base from V and 6 bases from J; bases unmatched to any gene: 8. Germline V gives CDR1 LGHNA, CDR2 YSLEER. CDR3 in amino acids: CASSQGSGTGGGEQYF. The CDR3 DNA is TGCGCCAGCAGCCAAGGATCCGGGACAGGGGGAGGCGAGCAGTACTTC.

The chain carries TRBV6-5 and TRBJ2-1, with D possibly being TRBD1 (6 bases). The CDR3 spans 19 residues. Trimming shortened V by 0 bases and J by 0 bases, and 18 bases separated the two germline ends. The germline CDR1 and CDR2 sequences are MNHEY and SVGAGI. CDR3 loop: CASSYSTGTPMSSYNEQFF. The CDR3 DNA sequence: TGTGCCAGCAGTTACTCGACCGGGACACCTATGAGCTCCTACAATGAGCAGTTCTTC.

The chain uses TRBV7-6 and TRBJ1-1; no clear D. In germline, CDR1 is SGHVS, CDR2 FNYEAQ. The length of the CDR3 is 13 residues. V lost 5 bases and J lost 6, with 13 bases in between. Here the CDR3 DNA reads TGTGCCAGCAGCCGCGACGGGTACTCTGAAGCTTTCTTT. Protein: CASSRDGYSEAFF.

This chain uses TRBV5-1 with TRBJ2-1; 9 bases fit TRBD1. CDR1 is SGHRS, CDR2 YFSETQ, per germline. The V gene end was trimmed by 1 base and the J gene end by 5 bases; junction bases not matched to a gene: 4. The CDR3 is 15 residues long. Here the CDR3 DNA reads TGCGCCAGCAGCTTGAGGGGACAGGGCAACAATGAGCAGTTCTTC. Protein sequence: CASSLRGQGNNEQFF.

This sequence joins TRBV20-1 and TRBJ1-1; D gene uncertain. Germline V lookup: CDR1 DFQATT, CDR2 SNEGSKA (reference sequence). The CDR3 spans 14 residues. Trimming left V 6 bases short and J 5 bases short, with 19 bases between. The CDR3 protein is CSAIDSGGGTEAFF. The CDR3 DNA reads TGCAGTGCAATAGACTCGGGAGGAGGAACTGAAGCTTTCTTT.

This clonotype was observed a handful of times. The chain carries TRBV20-1 and TRBJ1-5; TRBD1 matches 8 bases. The trim removed 3 bases at V and 0 bases at J, leaving 13 bases unmatched. Germline lookup yields CDR1 DFQATT and CDR2 SNEGSKA (reference sequence). The CDR3 extends over 18 amino acids. The CDR3 nucleotides read TGCAGTGCTAGCGACAGGGGAAGTGGGGCCGTTAGCAATCAGCCCCAGCATTTT. Amino acid sequence: CSASDRGSGAVSNQPQHF.

This clonotype was seen only a few times. The J gene is TRBJ2-3, the V gene TRBV4-2, with 14 bases aligning to TRBD2. V trimming: 0 bases; J trimming: 3 bases; junction bases outside the gene matches: 2. This CDR3 comprises 17 residues. Germline V CDR1 and CDR2: LGHNA, YNFKEQ. CDR3 protein: CASSQDRTSGRTDTQYF. In DNA form, the CDR3 reads TGTGCCAGCAGCCAAGATAGGACTAGCGGGAGGACAGATACGCAGTATTTT.

This clonotype showed up just a few times. The chain carries TRBV11-2 and TRBJ2-3; maybe TRBD1 (6 bases). CDR1 is SGHAT and CDR2 is FQNNGV in the germline V gene. CDR3 size: 16 residues. V was trimmed by 3 bases and J by 2 bases, leaving 15 bases between them. The chain's CDR3 is CASSFDQGINTDTQYF. The CDR3 DNA is TGTGCCAGCAGCTTTGATCAGGGGATAAACACAGATACGCAGTATTTT.

This sequence joins TRBV24-1 and TRBJ1-1; weak D call: TRBD1 (6 bases). The V and J ends lost 7 bases and 6 bases respectively, with 29 bases between them. This CDR3 region has 18 residues. Germline CDR1 reads KGHDR; CDR2 reads SFDVKD. The CDR3 nucleotides are TGTGCCACCAGGAGGGGGATCTTCAGTGGGGAAACGAGCGCTGAAGCTTTCTTT. Amino acids: CATRRGIFSGETSAEAFF.

This clonotype was seen only a few times. This chain uses TRBV12-3 or TRBV12-4 with TRBJ1-2; weak D call: TRBD1 (6 bases). The CDR3 runs 12 residues. V was pared by 10 bases and J by 5 bases, with 14 bases between. The CDR3 reads CATEIQGYGYTF. CDR3 DNA: TGTGCCACCGAAATTCAGGGGTATGGCTACACCTTC.

The rearrangement joins TRBV12-3 or TRBV12-4 to TRBJ1-1, with 8 bases fitting TRBD1. The ends lost 7 bases at V and 3 bases at J; junction bases unmatched: 7. The CDR3 is 14 residues long. The CDR3 region has the DNA TGTGCCAGCACAGGGGGCGCGACTCACACTGAAGCTTTCTTT. Translated: CASTGGATHTEAFF.

The chain combines TRBV29-1 with TRBJ2-3; 9 nucleotides match TRBD2. CDR3 size: 14 residues. Germline CDR1 is SQVTM and CDR2 is ANQGSEA. Losses at the gene ends were 3 bases for V and 6 bases for J; bases not matched to a gene: 7. The CDR3 coding sequence is TGCAGCGTTGATTTTCTAGCGGGACGGGATACGCAGTATTTT. It encodes CSVDFLAGRDTQYF.

This clonotype was observed a handful of times. Germline is not matched at one junction end, which may reflect a read error. The CDR3: CASTFNGPHQF. The CDR3 region has the DNA TGTGCCAGCACCTTTAATGGACCCCATCAGTTT. The chain recombines TRBV12-3 or TRBV12-4 with TRBJ1-1; D is uncertain. The CDR3 is 11 residues long.